Below are 24 T cell receptor beta chains sequenced from a single sample in a study of T cell repertoires in cytomegalovirus infection. Each CDR3 protein is one row after TCRdb ran MiXCR on the reads. The sample contains 200,000 to 250,000 distinct CDR3 sequences, over 20% of which appear only once. Sequenced material: CD8+ T cells from PBMCs. These receptors were taken from a human donor in good health (CMV status not recorded). Some clones in this sample may be carry-over from other donors' samples.

This clonotype was found many times. The chain joins TRBV28 to TRBJ1-6; the match to TRBD1 covers 9 bases. With V trimmed by 6 bases and J by 9 bases, 15 bases remained unmatched. The CDR3 runs to 17 residues. Germline CDR1 reads MDHEN; CDR2 reads SYDVKM. The CDR3 region has the DNA TGTGCCAGCAGGAGCGATGGGGACAGGGAAAAGAGTTCACCCCTCCACTTT. Translation: CASRSDGDREKSSPLHF.

V and J are TRBV27 and TRBJ2-1, with 8 bases fitting TRBD1. With V trimmed by 5 bases and J by 0 bases, 3 bases remained unmatched. The germline V gene encodes CDR1 MNHEY and CDR2 SMNVEV (reference sequence). There are 15 residues in the CDR3. Here the CDR3 DNA reads TGTGCCAGCAGTGTACAGGGGGGCTCCTACAATGAGCAGTTCTTC. This gives the protein CASSVQGGSYNEQFF.

In this sample, this clonotype turned up a few times. This rearrangement joins TRBV30 to TRBJ2-7; 8 nucleotides align to TRBD1. CDR3 size: 17 residues. Germline V gives CDR1 GTSNPN, CDR2 SVGIG (reference sequence). J gave up 6 bases and V 3 bases, and 19 bases lay outside the gene matches. CDR3 loop: CAWRDRENPRRFSEQYF. In DNA, the CDR3 is TGTGCCTGGAGGGACAGGGAGAACCCAAGGCGGTTCTCCGAGCAGTACTTC.

The chain recombines TRBV28 with TRBJ2-5, with D possibly being TRBD2 (5 bases). The CDR3 spans 16 residues. Germline CDR1 is MDHEN and CDR2 is SYDVKM. Trimming removed 1 base from V and 5 bases from J, with 17 bases in between. CDR3 in DNA: TGTGCCAGCAGTTTATTAGGAACGGGGTGGGAGGAGACCCAGTACTTC. This translates into CASSLLGTGWEETQYF.

The table lists this clonotype with many counts. This sequence joins TRBV7-6 and TRBJ2-3; weak D call: TRBD1 (5 bases). The CDR3 is 14 residues long. V shed 6 bases and J shed 2 bases, with 12 bases lying between them. Germline CDR1 SGHVS, CDR2 FNYEAQ. The CDR3 loop is CASRKTEFTDTQYF. Here the CDR3 DNA reads TGTGCCAGCAGGAAGACAGAGTTCACAGATACGCAGTATTTT.

The rearrangement uses TRBV28 and TRBJ2-3, with 11 bases lining up with TRBD2. CDR3 length: 15 residues. Germline-derived CDR1 and CDR2 are MDHEN and SYDVKM. The V segment lost 8 bases and the J segment 2 bases; nucleotides outside the gene matches: 6. The CDR3 reads CASDYSGGATDTQYF. In DNA form, the CDR3 reads TGTGCCAGCGACTATAGCGGGGGGGCCACAGATACGCAGTATTTT. The full variable domain, with the rest looked up from reference TRBV28 and TRBJ2-3, is DVKVTQSSRYLVKRTGEKVFLECVQDMDHENMFWYRQDPGLGLRLIYFSYDVKMKEKGDIPEGYSVSREKKERFSLILESASTNQTSMYLCASDYSGGATDTQYFGPGTRLTVL.

This chain uses TRBV7-6 with TRBJ2-3; 8 nucleotides agree with TRBD2. Germline V gene sequence: CDR1 SGHVS, CDR2 FNYEAQ. The junction had 4 bases not matched to a gene; V was cut back by 5 bases and J by 3 bases. This CDR3 has 14 residues. The CDR3 region is CASSRSGGTDTQYF. CDR3 DNA sequence: TGTGCCAGCAGCCGGAGCGGGGGAACAGATACGCAGTATTTT. Using reference TRBV7-6 and TRBJ2-3 for the parts outside the CDR3, the full variable domain is GAGVSQSPRYKVTKRGQDVALRCDPISGHVSLYWYRQALGQGPEFLTYFNYEAQQDKSGLPNDRFSAERPEGSISTLTIQRTEQRDSAMYRCASSRSGGTDTQYFGPGTRLTVL.

This chain connects TRBV7-4 to TRBJ1-2, with 8 bases lining up with TRBD1. Per the germline V gene, CDR1 is SGHVT and CDR2 is SQSDAQ. CDR3 length: 14 residues. J was trimmed by 8 bases and V by 5 bases; bases with no gene match: 10. CDR3 nucleotide sequence: TGTGCCAGCAGCATAGGGACAGGAATCGGGGGCTACACCTTC. Its protein is CASSIGTGIGGYTF.

In this sample, this clonotype turned up a few times. V and J are TRBV5-1 and TRBJ2-7, with 7 nucleotides matching TRBD1. The CDR3 is 15 amino acids. The trim removed 4 bases at V and 0 bases at J, leaving 7 bases unmatched. Germline assignment: CDR1 SGHRS and CDR2 YFSETQ. The CDR3 nucleotides read TGCGCCAGCAGCCAGTGGACAGGAATCTCCTACGAGCAGTACTTC. This translates into CASSQWTGISYEQYF.

This clonotype was seen a handful of times. The gene calls are TRBV20-1 and TRBJ2-7; 9 positions agree with TRBD1. V shed 1 base, J shed 5 bases, and the junction held 6 bases outside the gene matches. The germline CDR1 and CDR2 sequences are DFQATT and SNEGSKA (reference sequence). This CDR3 contains 14 residues. In DNA form, the CDR3 reads TGCAGTGCTAGAGGTGGGACAGGGAGCCACGAGCAGTACTTC. Its translation: CSARGGTGSHEQYF.

This clonotype was seen at least ten times. The gene calls are TRBV15 and TRBJ1-1; D may be TRBD1 (5 bases). Germline loops: CDR1 LNHNV, CDR2 YYDKDF (reference sequence). CDR3 length: 15 residues. Trimming stripped 6 bases from V and 1 base from J, with 15 bases between. CDR3 protein: CATSHTGGGNTEAFF. The DNA of the CDR3 is TGTGCCACCAGTCATACTGGGGGGGGGAACACTGAAGCTTTCTTT.

This clonotype came up many times. The rearrangement uses TRBV24-1 and TRBJ2-1; D possibly matches TRBD1 or TRBD2 (5 bases each). V was clipped by 9 bases and J by 4 bases, with 15 bases between them. The CDR3 loop spans 14 amino acids. Looked up from germline, CDR1 is KGHDR and CDR2 is SFDVKD. The CDR3 DNA is TGTGCCACCTCCGGGGCCGCAGCATACAATGAGCAGTTCTTC. This encodes CATSGAAAYNEQFF.

Ten or more counts support this clonotype. This sequence joins TRBV7-2 and TRBJ2-1; the D is unclear. The CDR3 runs to 14 residues. Trimming cost V 1 base and J 6 bases, with 10 bases left between them. Germline CDR1 SGHTA, CDR2 FQGNSA. As DNA, the CDR3 is TGTGCCAGCAGCTTAGTTGCCCCGGGCAATGAGCAGTTCTTC. Translating gives CASSLVAPGNEQFF.

The rearrangement joins TRBV6-5 to TRBJ2-7, with a tentative D call TRBD1 (6 bases). The CDR3 spans 13 residues. V was trimmed by 6 bases and J by 7 bases, leaving 16 bases between them. Germline CDR1 MNHEY, CDR2 SVGAGI. The CDR3 coding sequence is TGTGCCAGCAGCCCGGGCAGGGGTTGGGAGCAGTACTTC. It specifies CASSPGRGWEQYF.

This clonotype was recorded many times. V usage is TRBV7-8 and J usage is TRBJ2-7, with D possibly being TRBD1 (5 bases). This CDR3 is built from 13 residues. V lost 1 base, J lost 6 bases, and 10 bases lay in between. The germline V gene encodes CDR1 SGHVS and CDR2 FQNEAQ. The CDR3 region has the DNA TGTGCCAGCAGCTTAGAGGCAGGGATCGAGCAGTACTTC. This codes for CASSLEAGIEQYF.

Ten or more counts support this clonotype. The V and J genes are TRBV7-9 and TRBJ1-2; no firm D call. The CDR3 runs 14 residues. Trimming removed 1 base from V and 8 bases from J, with 14 bases in between. CDR1 is SEHNR and CDR2 is FQNEAQ in the germline V gene (reference sequence). This CDR3 reads CASSLVSGLKGYTF. CDR3 in DNA: TGTGCCAGCAGCTTAGTGTCTGGGCTGAAAGGCTACACCTTC.

Many counts were recorded for this clonotype. The rearrangement joins TRBV6-1 to TRBJ2-2, with D maybe TRBD1 (5 bases). CDR1 is MNHNS and CDR2 is SASEGT in the germline V gene. The CDR3 contains 14 residues. V was shortened by 6 bases and J by 1 base, with 9 bases between the two germline ends. The CDR3 nucleotides are TGTGCCAGCAGCGGACACCGGAACACCGGGGAGCTGTTTTTT. Protein product: CASSGHRNTGELFF.

Only a few counts were recorded for this clonotype. This rearrangement joins TRBV10-3 to TRBJ1-2, with a tentative D call TRBD1 (6 bases). V was clipped by 8 bases and J by 6 bases, with 13 bases between them. Germline V lookup: CDR1 ENHRY, CDR2 SYGVKD. The length of the CDR3 is 12 residues. CDR3 amino acids: CAIGLGADGYTF. CDR3 nucleotide sequence: TGTGCCATCGGGCTGGGGGCGGATGGCTACACCTTC.

This rearrangement joins TRBV7-9 to TRBJ1-5; no definite D call. V dropped 1 base and J dropped 1 base, with 8 bases sitting between them. The CDR3 covers 15 residues. Per the germline V gene, CDR1 is SEHNR and CDR2 is FQNEAQ (reference sequence). The CDR3, as DNA: TGTGCCAGCAGCTTAGAGACGGAAAGCAATCAGCCCCAGCATTTT. Its translation is CASSLETESNQPQHF. The entire variable domain, with the rest obtained from reference TRBV7-9 and TRBJ1-5, is as follows: DTGVSQNPRHKITKRGQNVTFRCDPISEHNRLYWYRQTLGQGPEFLTYFQNEAQLEKSRLLSDRFSAERPKGSFSTLEIQRTEQGDSAMYLCASSLETESNQPQHFGDGTRLSIL.

This clonotype has only a few counts. V gene TRBV7-9 combines with J gene TRBJ2-7; D is undetermined. From germline, CDR1 is SEHNR and CDR2 FQNEAQ (reference sequence). The CDR3 is 11 amino acids. Trimming took 5 bases from V and 3 from J, leaving 5 bases between them. The DNA of the CDR3 is TGTGCCAGCAGCATTGGCTACGAGCAGTACTTC. It specifies CASSIGYEQYF. Variable domain in full (rest from reference TRBV7-9 and TRBJ2-7): DTGVSQNPRHKITKRGQNVTFRCDPISEHNRLYWYRQTLGQGPEFLTYFQNEAQLEKSRLLSDRFSAERPKGSFSTLEIQRTEQGDSAMYLCASSIGYEQYFGPGTRLTVT.

The chain employs TRBV2 and TRBJ2-1; 9 bases agree with TRBD1. V gave up 4 bases and J gave up 4 bases; unmatched junction bases: 11. From germline, CDR1 is SNHLY and CDR2 FYNNEI. The CDR3 runs to 17 residues. The CDR3 protein is CASSATPGTGTYNEQFF. The CDR3 nucleotides read TGTGCCAGCAGTGCAACCCCCGGGACAGGGACTTACAATGAGCAGTTCTTC.

A few counts support this clonotype. This chain's CDR3 is CASRRLVPPGELFF. DNA for the CDR3: TGTGCCAGCAGACGACTAGTTCCCCCCGGGGAGCTGTTTTTT. The gene calls are TRBV12-3 or TRBV12-4 and TRBJ2-2, with D perhaps matching TRBD2 (6 bases). This CDR3 spans 14 amino acids. Trimming shortened V by 6 bases and J by 6 bases, and 14 bases separated the two germline ends.

V gene TRBV28 combines with J gene TRBJ2-1; 9 nucleotides line up with TRBD2. Germline V gives CDR1 MDHEN, CDR2 SYDVKM. Unmatched junction bases numbered 7, after V lost 2 bases and J lost 8 bases. This CDR3 has 15 amino acids. The CDR3 spells CASSLGTSSFDEQFF. The CDR3 DNA reads as TGTGCCAGCAGTTTAGGGACTAGCTCGTTCGATGAGCAGTTCTTC.

The J gene is TRBJ2-1, the V gene TRBV20-1; 12 bases line up with TRBD2. The germline CDR1 and CDR2 sequences are DFQATT and SNEGSKA (reference sequence). The CDR3 runs 15 residues. The V segment lost 3 bases and the J segment 7 bases; nucleotides outside the gene matches: 7. CDR3 in amino acids: CSARSGTSGGNEQFF. The CDR3 DNA is TGCAGTGCTAGGTCAGGAACTAGCGGGGGGAATGAGCAGTTCTTC.